This T cell receptor beta chain was captured by sequencing in a study of blood T cell repertoires in COVID-19 (dated by TCRdb to 2020 to 2022). Some background on the complete study: Samples from collaborators originated in the United States, Italy and Spain and spanned both the acute and convalescent phases of COVID-19. The prospective study material was composed of cDNA or gDNA derived from T cells, B-cell-depleted T cells, or PBMCs. A de-identified subject ID, COVID-19 status, age in years and sex were almost always included in the sample metadata. Where available, HLA class I and class II types were obtained from metadata supplied by the sample provider rather than from assay-based typing. The repertoires were released in a freely available public database intended as a resource for research on the immune response to SARS-CoV-2. The samples were drawn from the first 160 participants of the ongoing ImmuneRACE study and from 950 to 1,500 subjects provided by 6 global collaborators. Deeply sampled blood TCRbeta repertoires from subjects exposed to, actively infected with, or recovered from COVID-19 were included in the dataset. The investigation overall reported the following: Clinical and demographic metadata were provided uncurated, with the amount varying by source and participant.

With regard to this clone: Its antigen is not yet known. Base qualities are missing; no much larger clone stands one base away.

TCRbeta CDR3 regions were amplified from genomic DNA by means of the immunoSEQ Assay, a bias-controlled multiplex PCR. The paper's data handling went like this. Nucleated cell counts per sample were estimated from amplification of reference gene primers within the assay. Sequence reads were collapsed and filtered to measure the absolute abundance of every unique TCRbeta CDR3 rearrangement. For each sample, productive Simpson clonality was calculated by taking the square root of Simpson's diversity index across productive rearrangements. TCRdb limited this immuneACCESS table to in-frame rearrangements with V and J called. A share of clones is missing; checked studies link under half to unresolved V genes, and the rest is unexplained. V and J calls and clone size are as listed in that table; D and trimming were resolved from the DNA. The sample table shows some 80,000 clones, and roughly 86% are seen once. Of the sample, roughly 7.4% is held by the ten largest clones.

The CDR3 runs 15 amino acids, cysteine and phenylalanine included. Of the read, only the CDR3 DNA is kept; its 45 bases are in frame from base 1. The V end loses 3 bases and the J end loses 2 bases, and a stretch of 14 bases separates them. Taken from the germline V gene (reference sequence), the CDR1 and CDR2 loops are SGHNT and YYREEE. Collaborating institutions collected whole blood in K2EDTA tubes following their own protocols. Collaborator samples were shipped for TCRbeta analysis as frozen whole blood, isolated PBMCs, or DNA extracted from either sample type. The source of this sequence is a human donor in a cohort sampled during active COVID-19. Sequencing was done on a sample of peripheral blood. The rearrangement combines TRBV5-4 with TRBJ1-2; the D region possibly corresponds to TRBD1 (6 bases align). DNA sequence: TGTGCCAGCAGCTCTGGTGGACAGCAGAACTATGGCTACACCTTC. The translation is CASSSGGQQNYGYTF.